This TCR beta chain was captured in a study of shared clonotypes between healthy human individuals. The method was immunoSEQ multiplex PCR; TCRdb's version includes in-frame clones alone and lacks a portion of them. The sample carries some 1,400,000 clones, roughly 96% recorded once. Sequenced input: naive CD4+ T cells sorted from blood. Subset defined: CD45RA+ positively selected. This TCR derives from a young man in good health.

CDR3 sequence reads: CASRPPPGGRGTDTQYF. CDR3 nucleotide sequence: TGTGCCAGCAGACCTCCCCCGGGGGGGAGAGGTACAGATACGCAGTATTTT. The chain joins TRBV7-2 to TRBJ2-3, with 8 bases lining up with TRBD2. The germline CDR1 and CDR2 sequences are SGHTA and FQGNSA. J was trimmed by 3 bases and V by 6 bases; bases with no gene match: 14. This CDR3 region has 17 residues. Supplemented by reference TRBV7-2 and TRBJ2-3, the full variable domain reads GAGVSQSPSNKVTEKGKDVELRCDPISGHTALYWYRQSLGQGLEFLIYFQGNSAPDKSGLPSDRFSAERTGGSVSTLTIQRTQQEDSAVYLCASRPPPGGRGTDTQYFGPGTRLTVL.